The rows below give T cell receptor beta chains drawn from one sample of a study of CD8+CD57+ T cells in acquired aplastic anemia. From the reads, TCRdb called clonotypes with MiXCR, one entry per CDR3 protein. In the table there are 200,000 to 250,000 distinct CDR3 sequences, 30% to 40% of which are singletons. Sequences were obtained from sorted CD4+, CD8+, or CD8+CD57+ T cells (not recorded which) from PBMCs. These receptors all come from a human donor in good health, serving as a control. Each CDR3 is given with its conserved first and last residue. A D gene is named only where the DNA matches it firmly. Clone size, where shown, is once, few, many, or a class for clones that have expanded.

D: NA; J: TRBJ1-1; size: few; V: TRBV18; DNA: TGTGCCAGCTCACCGTTGGTCCAGGAAGCTTTCTTT; CDR3: CASSPLVQEAFF
D: NA; J: TRBJ2-5; size: many; V: TRBV19; DNA: TGTGCCTCGAGCCAAGGGATGGCGGAGACCCAGTACTTC; CDR3: CASSQGMAETQYF
D: NA; J: TRBJ1-1; size: many; V: TRBV19; DNA: TGTGCCAGCAATCTCAGGGTGAACACTGAAGCTTTCTTT; CDR3: CASNLRVNTEAFF
D: NA; J: TRBJ1-1; size: few; V: TRBV4-2; DNA: TGTGCCAGCAGCCAAGATATTCCCCACACTGAAGCTTTCTTT; CDR3: CASSQDIPHTEAFF
D: TRBD1; J: TRBJ2-3; size: NA; V: TRBV7-2; DNA: TGTGCCAGCAGTGAGCAGGGGGCAGATACGCAGTATTTT; CDR3: CASSEQGADTQYF
D: NA; J: TRBJ1-1; size: NA; V: TRBV28; DNA: TGTGCCAGCAGGGCCCCGGAGAACACTGAAGCTTTCTTT; CDR3: CASRAPENTEAFF
D: NA; J: TRBJ2-1; size: NA; V: TRBV20-1; DNA: TGCAGCGGGTGGCCACACGATGAGCAGTTCTTC; CDR3: CSGWPHDEQFF
D: NA; J: TRBJ1-3; size: many; V: TRBV3-1; DNA: TGTGCCAGCAGCCAAGGGCGGAACACCATATATTTT; CDR3: CASSQGRNTIYF
D: NA; J: TRBJ2-7; size: many; V: TRBV19; DNA: TGTGCCAGTAGTATCTCTGGGGGGCCGAGCGGGTACGAGCAGTACTTC; CDR3: CASSISGGPSGYEQYF
D: TRBD2; J: TRBJ2-7; size: few; V: TRBV6-1; DNA: TGTGCCAGCAGCCCGAGCGGGAGCCGAACCTACGAGCAGTACTTC; CDR3: CASSPSGSRTYEQYF
D: NA; J: TRBJ1-2; size: NA; V: TRBV29-1; DNA: TGCAGCGTCTATATGACAGCCTTCTATGGCTACACCTTC; CDR3: CSVYMTAFYGYTF
D: TRBD1; J: TRBJ1-1; size: many; V: TRBV5-1; DNA: TGCGCCAGCAGCTTCCGGACAGGGGGCCAGTCTTACACTGAAGCTTTCTTT; CDR3: CASSFRTGGQSYTEAFF
D: NA; J: TRBJ2-5; size: many; V: TRBV7-9; DNA: TGTGCCAGCAGCCCTAGGCGGGAGACCCAGTACTTC; CDR3: CASSPRRETQYF
D: TRBD1; J: TRBJ1-1; size: many; V: TRBV6-5; DNA: TGTGCCAGCAGTTACATGAGGACAGGTGGGACTGAAGCTTTCTTT; CDR3: CASSYMRTGGTEAFF
D: TRBD2; J: TRBJ2-7; size: few; V: TRBV11-2; DNA: TGTGCCAGCAGCTTAGGAAGGTGGGGGGAGGGCGAGCAGTACTTC; CDR3: CASSLGRWGEGEQYF
D: TRBD1; J: TRBJ2-7; size: many; V: TRBV29-1; DNA: TGCAGCGTGGATGGACAGGGCAACGAGCAGTACTTC; CDR3: CSVDGQGNEQYF
D: NA; J: TRBJ1-4; size: many; V: TRBV20-1; DNA: TGCAGTGCTTCTATCGTCGCTCCTAATGAAAAACTGTTTTTT; CDR3: CSASIVAPNEKLFF
D: NA; J: TRBJ2-1; size: many; V: TRBV10-1; DNA: TGCGCCAGCAGTGAGTCTGAGGGGAATGAGCAGTTCTTC; CDR3: CASSESEGNEQFF
D: NA; J: TRBJ1-3; size: NA; V: TRBV7-2; DNA: TGTGGCAGCAGCCCTCCGGGGGGCCCTGGAAACACCATATATTTT; CDR3: CGSSPPGGPGNTIYF
D: NA; J: TRBJ2-7; size: NA; V: TRBV25-1; DNA: TGTGCCAGCAGTGACCCAAGCCCCTCCTACGAGCAGTACTTC; CDR3: CASSDPSPSYEQYF
D: NA; J: TRBJ2-5; size: many; V: TRBV12-3/TRBV12-4; DNA: TGTGCCAGCAGTTTCCTGGGGACCCAGTACTTC; CDR3: CASSFLGTQYF
D: NA; J: TRBJ1-2; size: once; V: TRBV5-7; DNA: TGTGCCAGCAGCTCACAATGGCAGGGTGGCTACACCTTC; CDR3: CASSSQWQGGYTF
D: NA; J: TRBJ2-7; size: NA; V: TRBV2; DNA: TGTGCCAGCAGTGATTACAACTACGAGCAGTACTTC; CDR3: CASSDYNYEQYF
D: NA; J: TRBJ2-7; size: many; V: TRBV5-1; DNA: TGCGCCAGCAGCTTCGGCGGGGACGTCTACGAGCAGTACTTC; CDR3: CASSFGGDVYEQYF
D: NA; J: TRBJ1-4; size: few; V: TRBV28; DNA: TGTGCAGCCGTGGGGGGGCGGCTTAGTGAAAAACTGTTTTTT; CDR3: CAAVGGRLSEKLFF
D: NA; J: TRBJ1-1; size: many; V: TRBV2; DNA: TGTGCCAGCAGTGACCCGGGGGTGAGCCCTGAAGCTTTCTTT; CDR3: CASSDPGVSPEAFF
D: NA; J: TRBJ2-7; size: many; V: TRBV29-1; DNA: TGCAGCGCGCGATCCGGGCCCAACTCCTACGAGCAGTACTTC; CDR3: CSARSGPNSYEQYF
D: NA; J: TRBJ1-6; size: NA; V: TRBV2; DNA: TGTGCTAGTGCAGGGATCATGACCTATAATTCACCCCTCCACTTT; CDR3: CASAGIMTYNSPLHF
D: NA; J: TRBJ1-2; size: many; V: TRBV6-1; DNA: TGTGCCAGCAGTGACTTTCGGGACGGAGCCTATGGCTACACCTTC; CDR3: CASSDFRDGAYGYTF
D: NA; J: TRBJ2-3; size: many; V: TRBV20-1; DNA: TGCAGTGCTAGGCCCCGGGACTTGACAGATACGCAGTATTTT; CDR3: CSARPRDLTDTQYF
D: NA; J: TRBJ2-2; size: NA; V: TRBV5-1; DNA: TGCGCCAGCAGCTTGTTCGGGGAGAACACCGGGGAGCTGTTTTTT; CDR3: CASSLFGENTGELFF
D: TRBD1; J: TRBJ1-2; size: few; V: TRBV3-1; DNA: TGTGCCAGCAGCCGAGGGACAGGGGGGGACTATGGCTACACCTTC; CDR3: CASSRGTGGDYGYTF
D: TRBD1; J: TRBJ1-5; size: many; V: TRBV10-3; DNA: TGTGCCACCCGCCCCAATGACAGGGGGCAGCCCCAGCATTTT; CDR3: CATRPNDRGQPQHF
D: NA; J: TRBJ2-7; size: NA; V: TRBV18; DNA: TGTGCCAGCTCACCATCCCAGGGTGTAGGCGAGCAGTACTTC; CDR3: CASSPSQGVGEQYF
D: NA; J: TRBJ1-6; size: NA; V: TRBV2; DNA: TGTGCCACCCGAACAGGGAATTCACCCCTCCACTTT; CDR3: CATRTGNSPLHF
D: TRBD1; J: TRBJ2-7; size: many; V: TRBV6-1; DNA: TGTGCCACACAGACAGGGGGACTTTCCTACGAGCAGTACTTC; CDR3: CATQTGGLSYEQYF
D: NA; J: TRBJ2-5; size: NA; V: TRBV11-1; DNA: TGTGCCAGCAGCTTATTCAAGGGGAGAGGGAGAAGGGGAGAGACCCAGTACTTC; CDR3: CASSLFKGRGRRGETQYF
D: NA; J: TRBJ2-5; size: NA; V: TRBV5-1; DNA: TGCGCCAGCAGCCGAACCAAGGGGGGGATCAACCAAGAGGCCCAGTACTTC; CDR3: CASSRTKGGINQEAQYF
D: NA; J: TRBJ1-1; size: NA; V: TRBV19; DNA: TGTGCCAGTAAGAAGAGCGGGGCAGGGGTATCTTTCTTT; CDR3: CASKKSGAGVSFF
D: NA; J: TRBJ2-7; size: few; V: TRBV3-1; DNA: TGTGCCAGCAGCCTAACGGGGGGCGACGAGCAGTACTTC; CDR3: CASSLTGGDEQYF
D: NA; J: TRBJ2-3; size: many; V: TRBV25-1; DNA: TGTGCCAGCAGTGACAGAAGCACTAGCACAGATACGCAGTATTTT; CDR3: CASSDRSTSTDTQYF
D: TRBD1; J: TRBJ1-1; size: many; V: TRBV29-1; DNA: TGCAGCGCCCAGGGGTTGGACAGGGTCTGGGACACTGAAGCTTTCTTT; CDR3: CSAQGLDRVWDTEAFF
D: TRBD2; J: TRBJ2-3; size: NA; V: TRBV5-1; DNA: TGCGCCAGCAGCTTGGTCCTAGCGGGAGCCTCTAGCACAGATACGCAGTATTTT; CDR3: CASSLVLAGASSTDTQYF
D: NA; J: TRBJ2-2; size: NA; V: TRBV30; DNA: TGTGCCTGGAGTCCCAGAATGAACACCGGGGAGCTGTTTTTT; CDR3: CAWSPRMNTGELFF
D: NA; J: TRBJ2-7; size: few; V: TRBV11-2; DNA: TGTGCCAGCAGCGGGGGTCTTATCTCCTACGGGCAGTGCTTC; CDR3: CASSGGLISYGQCF
D: NA; J: TRBJ2-3; size: once; V: TRBV12-5; DNA: TGTGCTAGTGGTTTGTCCCCCGGACCGGGAGATACGCAGTATTTT; CDR3: CASGLSPGPGDTQYF
D: NA; J: TRBJ1-2; size: many; V: TRBV10-3; DNA: TGTGCCATCAGCGAAAGGACAGAGGAAGGCTACACCTTC; CDR3: CAISERTEEGYTF
D: NA; J: TRBJ1-2; size: NA; V: TRBV7-9; DNA: TGTGCCAGCGGTAAAGGGGGTGGCTACACCTTC; CDR3: CASGKGGGYTF
D: TRBD2; J: TRBJ2-5; size: NA; V: TRBV10-3; DNA: TGTGCCATCAGTGGGGGACTAGCTGAGACCCAGTACTTC; CDR3: CAISGGLAETQYF
D: NA; J: TRBJ1-3; size: many; V: TRBV7-9; DNA: TGTGCCAGCAGCTTAGTGTCAAAAGCTGGAAACACCATATATTTT; CDR3: CASSLVSKAGNTIYF
D: NA; J: TRBJ2-1; size: NA; V: TRBV5-1; DNA: TGCGCCAGCAGCCAATCAGGGGCCCACTACAATGAGCAGTTCTTC; CDR3: CASSQSGAHYNEQFF
D: NA; J: TRBJ2-1; size: many; V: TRBV19; DNA: TGTGCCAGTAGTACCCCCCAGGCTTACAATGAGCAGTTCTTC; CDR3: CASSTPQAYNEQFF
D: TRBD1; J: TRBJ1-1; size: NA; V: TRBV4-1; DNA: TGCGCCAGCAGCCAAACGCAGGGGGTAACTGAAGCTTTCTTT; CDR3: CASSQTQGVTEAFF